The clone carrying this T cell receptor (beta chain) has ten or more counts. Antigen specificity is unknown. TCRdb itself ran the reads through MiXCR, one entry per CDR3 protein. The table shows about 140,000 distinct CDR3 sequences, with 6.5% occurring only once. This record comes from a study of T cell repertoires in cytomegalovirus infection. Study as a whole: It was the public TCR beta signatures that indicated both CMV infection and matching HLA type. Findings and limits, study-wide: Clonotype analysis showed dominance of the ex vivo response by HLA-C-restricted CMV-specific TCR beta clonotypes. Pooled public TCR beta family frequency picked out CMV carriers with the relevant HLA.

Germline V lookup: CDR1 SGHTA, CDR2 FQGTGA. The CDR3 spans 15 residues. V dropped 5 bases and J dropped 0 bases, with 11 bases sitting between them. The TCR sequence derives from a human donor in good health (CMV status not recorded). Some clones in this sample may be carry-over from other donors' samples. The chain carries TRBV7-3 and TRBJ2-1; the D gene could be TRBD1 or TRBD2 (5 bases each). Source material: PBMCs. CDR3 sequence: CASSMWGSSYNEQFF. CDR3 coding DNA: TGTGCCAGCAGCATGTGGGGGAGCTCCTACAATGAGCAGTTCTTC.